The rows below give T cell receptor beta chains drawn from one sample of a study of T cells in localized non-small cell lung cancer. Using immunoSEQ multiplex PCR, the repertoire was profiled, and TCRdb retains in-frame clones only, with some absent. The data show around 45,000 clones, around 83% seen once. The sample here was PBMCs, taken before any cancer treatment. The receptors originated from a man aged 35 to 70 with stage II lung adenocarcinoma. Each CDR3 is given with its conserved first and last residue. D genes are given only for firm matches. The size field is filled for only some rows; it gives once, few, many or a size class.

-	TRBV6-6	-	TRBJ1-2	CASSYGQSDGYTF	TGTGCCAGCAGTTACGGGCAGTCAGATGGCTACACCTTC
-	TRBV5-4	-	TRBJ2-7	CASSPGGPLQGYEQYF	TGTGCCAGCAGCCCTGGCGGACCGCTCCAGGGCTACGAGCAGTACTTC
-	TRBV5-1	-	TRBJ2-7	CASSLSGTGFYEQYF	TGCGCCAGCAGCTTAAGCGGGACAGGCTTCTACGAGCAGTACTTC
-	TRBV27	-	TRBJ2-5	CASSTARQETQYF	TGTGCCAGCAGTACAGCGAGACAAGAGACCCAGTACTTC
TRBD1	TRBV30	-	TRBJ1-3	CAWSVRTGPLIGNTIYF	TGTGCCTGGAGTGTTCGGACAGGTCCCTTAATTGGAAACACCATATATTTT
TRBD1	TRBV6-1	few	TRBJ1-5	CASTGQYNSQPQHF	TGTGCCAGCACGGGACAGTATAATTCACAGCCCCAGCATTTT
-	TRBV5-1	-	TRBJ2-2	CASDIGESTGELFF	TGCGCCAGCGACATAGGCGAAAGTACCGGGGAGCTGTTTTTT
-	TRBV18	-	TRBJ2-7	CASSPDSGGTAPDEQYF	TGTGCCAGCTCACCAGATTCAGGTGGAACAGCCCCCGACGAGCAGTACTTC
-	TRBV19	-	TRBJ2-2	CASSIEPGPSVNTDTGELFF	TGTGCCAGTAGTATAGAACCAGGGCCCTCTGTGAATACTGACACCGGGGAGCTGTTTTTT
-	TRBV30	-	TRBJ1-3	CAWSAYTGAAGNTIYF	TGTGCCTGGAGTGCCTATACGGGGGCTGCTGGAAACACCATATATTTT
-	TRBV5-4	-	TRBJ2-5	CASSFLGLETQYF	TGTGCCAGCAGCTTCCTGGGACTGGAGACCCAGTACTTC
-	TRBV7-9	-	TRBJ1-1	CASSPPGAEAFF	TGTGCCAGCAGCCCACCAGGGGCTGAAGCTTTCTTT
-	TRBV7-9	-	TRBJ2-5	CASSPRDLLTQYF	TGTGCCAGCAGCCCCAGGGACCTCTTGACCCAGTACTTC
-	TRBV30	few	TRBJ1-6	CAWKVSGGGRLHF	TGTGCCTGGAAGGTCAGCGGTGGTGGCCGGCTCCACTTT
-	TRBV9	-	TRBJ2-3	CASSVSTGTRSSTDTQYF	TGTGCCAGCAGCGTATCGACCGGGACACGGTCTAGCACAGATACGCAGTATTTT
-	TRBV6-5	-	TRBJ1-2	CASSGGQTSSGTF	TGTGCCAGCAGTGGAGGACAGACCTCCTCGGGGACCTTC
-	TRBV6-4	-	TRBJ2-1	CASSDAAGAVDEQFF	TGTGCCAGCAGTGACGCGGCGGGGGCAGTCGATGAGCAGTTCTTC
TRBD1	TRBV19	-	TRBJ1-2	CASIKGQGGGYTF	TGTGCCAGTATTAAAGGACAGGGAGGCGGCTACACCTTC
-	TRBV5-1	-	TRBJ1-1	CASSLGGNTEAFF	TGCGCCAGCAGCTTGGGGGGGAACACTGAAGCTTTCTTT
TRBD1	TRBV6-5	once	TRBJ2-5	CASSTGQGGGETQYF	TGTGCCAGCAGCACGGGACAGGGAGGGGGAGAGACCCAGTACTTC
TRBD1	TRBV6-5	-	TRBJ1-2	CASSPGTGAAHFF	TGTGCCAGCAGCCCTGGGACAGGGGCTGCCCATTTCTTC
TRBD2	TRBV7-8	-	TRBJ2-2	CASSLSMASGLTGELFF	TGTGCCAGCAGCTTGTCGATGGCTAGCGGACTTACCGGGGAGCTGTTTTTT
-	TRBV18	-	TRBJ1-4	CASSPRRTEKLFF	TGTGCCAGCTCACCCCGCCGGACGGAAAAACTGTTTTTT
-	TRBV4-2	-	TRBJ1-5	CASSQDAWGGQPQHF	TGTGCCAGCAGCCAAGATGCGTGGGGGGGTCAGCCCCAGCATTTT
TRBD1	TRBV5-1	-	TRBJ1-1	CASSPDGQGNTEAFF	TGCGCCAGCAGCCCCGATGGACAGGGGAACACTGAAGCTTTCTTT
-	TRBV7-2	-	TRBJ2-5	CASSPRVAYQETQYF	TGTGCCAGCAGCCCCAGGGTGGCGTACCAAGAGACCCAGTACTTC
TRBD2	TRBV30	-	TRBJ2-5	CAWTPRSGGQETQYF	TGTGCCTGGACCCCCAGAAGCGGGGGGCAAGAGACCCAGTACTTC
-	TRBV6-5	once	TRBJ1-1	CASSYRWRRNTEAFF	TGTGCCAGCAGCTATCGGTGGCGTCGGAACACTGAAGCTTTCTTT
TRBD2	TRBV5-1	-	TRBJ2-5	CASSLRTSGEETQYF	TGCGCCAGCAGCTTGAGGACTAGCGGGGAAGAGACCCAGTACTTC
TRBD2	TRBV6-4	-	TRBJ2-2	CASSLRRLAGGPDTGELFF	TGTGCCAGCAGTCTAAGGAGACTAGCGGGGGGGCCGGACACCGGGGAGCTGTTTTTT
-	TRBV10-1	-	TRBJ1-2	CASSLTRNDTF	TGCGCCAGCAGCCTCACTCGAAATGACACCTTC
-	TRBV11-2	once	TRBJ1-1	CASSLDDRLNTEAFF	TGTGCCAGCAGCCTAGACGACAGGCTGAACACTGAAGCTTTCTTT